The 19 T cell receptor beta chains presented below share a single source sample, sequenced in a study of T cell responses to AZD1222 COVID-19 vaccine. The table came from immunoSEQ multiplex PCR; TCRdb's copy has only in-frame clones and leaves some out. Among 130,000 or so clones, more than 80% were seen once, and the ten largest hold about 5.2%. The source material was peripheral blood, sampled on day 0 of AZD1222 vaccination. These TCRs come from an adult in good health.

CDR3 bases: TGTGCCAGCAGCTTGGAGGAGAATTCACCCCTCCACTTT. Protein: CASSLEENSPLHF. The chain combines TRBV5-4 with TRBJ1-6; no clear D. V shed 0 bases and J shed 7 bases, with 5 bases lying between them. CDR3 length: 13 amino acids. Germline CDR1 and CDR2: SGHNT and YYREEE (reference sequence).

J is TRBJ1-4 and V is TRBV5-6, with TRBD1 matching 9 bases. The V gene's germline CDR1 is SGHDT and CDR2 YYEEEE. After removal of 2 bases from V and 10 bases from J, the junction contained 9 bases not matched to a gene. This CDR3 comprises 15 residues. The CDR3 reads CASSLQGAVFPKLFF. CDR3 in DNA: TGTGCCAGCAGCTTACAGGGGGCGGTTTTTCCAAAACTGTTTTTT.

CDR3 sequence (DNA): TGTGCCAGCAGCTCCGGAGGGGGACCGTACTTC. This sequence encodes CASSSGGGPYF. This rearrangement joins TRBV11-1 to TRBJ2-7, with D tentatively TRBD1 or TRBD2 (6 bases each). Germline V lookup: CDR1 SGHAT, CDR2 FQDESV (reference sequence). V was cut by 4 bases and J by 12 bases, with 13 bases left in between. The CDR3 covers 11 residues.

This chain uses TRBV9 with TRBJ2-3; 8 bases are a match to TRBD1. V lost 3 bases to trimming and J lost 4 bases; unmatched junction nucleotides: 10. This CDR3 contains 16 residues. CDR1 and CDR2 (germline): SGDLS, YYNGEE. CDR3 residues: CASSARDRGGADTQYF. The CDR3 DNA reads as TGTGCCAGCAGCGCAAGAGACAGGGGAGGCGCAGATACGCAGTATTTT.

The V call is TRBV3-1 (or the pseudogene TRBV3-2), the J call TRBJ2-7; 7 nucleotides align to TRBD1. V was pared by 4 bases and J by 3 bases, with 3 bases of the junction left unmatched. The CDR3 sequence is 13 residues long. Germline CDR1 reads LGHDT; CDR2 reads YNNKEL (reference sequence). CDR3 amino acids: CASSRDSLYEQYF. CDR3 DNA sequence: TGTGCCAGCAGCCGGGACAGTCTCTACGAGCAGTACTTC.

This clone was seen only once. The genes are TRBV7-6 and TRBJ1-4, with 9 nucleotides matching TRBD1. In germline, CDR1 is SGHVS, CDR2 FNYEAQ. J lost 4 bases, V lost 5 bases, and 5 bases had no gene match. The CDR3 covers 15 residues. The CDR3 DNA sequence: TGTGCCAGCAGCCTGGGACAGGGCCTTAATGAAAAACTGTTTTTT. This gives the protein CASSLGQGLNEKLFF.

The chain combines TRBV11-2 with TRBJ1-2; no clear D. Per germline, CDR1 SGHAT and CDR2 FQNNGV. V gave up 8 bases and J gave up 1 base, with 11 bases separating them. The CDR3 length is 13 residues. In DNA, the CDR3 is TGTGCCAGCCGGGCAGGTAGTAACTATGGCTACACCTTC. It specifies CASRAGSNYGYTF.

This clone is labeled medium-sized (0.01 to 0.1%). This chain joins TRBV19 and TRBJ1-5, with D maybe TRBD1 (6 bases). From germline, CDR1 is LNHDA and CDR2 SQIVND (reference sequence). V lost 9 bases to trimming and J lost 4 bases, with 13 bases between them. CDR3 length: 13 residues. The CDR3 protein is CASALTGNQPQHF. Here the CDR3 DNA reads TGTGCCAGCGCCTTGACAGGTAATCAGCCCCAGCATTTT.

This chain joins TRBV7-6 and TRBJ1-1; D is unclear. The CDR3 is made up of 14 amino acids. Trimming took 5 bases from V and 4 from J, leaving 14 bases between them. Germline V CDR1 and CDR2: SGHVS, FNYEAQ. In nucleotides, the CDR3 is TGTGCCAGCAGCCGTGATGGACTAAGCACTGAAGCTTTCTTT. As protein: CASSRDGLSTEAFF.

This clone came up once. J is TRBJ2-7 and V is TRBV19; TRBD1 is a possible D gene (6 bases). Trimming left V 6 bases short and J 0 bases short, with 15 bases between. Per the germline V gene, CDR1 is LNHDA and CDR2 is SQIVND (reference sequence). There are 15 residues in the CDR3. CDR3 region: CASSLADRPSYEQYF. The DNA for the CDR3 is TGTGCCAGTAGCCTGGCGGACAGACCCTCCTACGAGCAGTACTTC.

The count of this clone is one. The chain uses TRBV7-9 and TRBJ2-1; possible D gene TRBD1, 5 bases. V lost 7 bases to trimming and J lost 5 bases, with 21 bases between them. The length of the CDR3 is 16 residues. Per germline, CDR1 SEHNR and CDR2 FQNEAQ (reference sequence). CDR3 in amino acids: CASNPLPQGTHNEQFF. The DNA for the CDR3 is TGTGCCAGCAACCCACTGCCGCAGGGTACCCACAATGAGCAGTTCTTC.

The sample holds one count of this clone. This chain uses TRBV6-2 or TRBV6-3 with TRBJ2-7, with D perhaps TRBD2 (6 bases). Trimming left V 6 bases short and J 4 bases short, with 13 bases between. Per germline, CDR1 MNHEY and CDR2 SVGEGT. The CDR3 loop spans 13 amino acids. This CDR3 is CASSGVGLYEQYF. For the CDR3, the DNA is TGTGCCAGCAGCGGGGTGGGACTTTACGAGCAGTACTTC.

Remarks on this clone: A junction end diverges from the germline sequence, so it may reflect a read error. The genes are TRBV7-7 and TRBJ2-7; 8 nucleotides match TRBD2. The CDR3 loop spans 14 amino acids. The germline gives CDR1 SSHAT, CDR2 FNYEAQ (reference sequence). CDR3 region: CASSPSGSSYEQYF. In DNA form, the CDR3 reads TGTGCTAGCAGCCCGAGCGGGAGCTCCTACGAGCAGTACTTC. Looking up the rest from reference TRBV7-7 and TRBJ2-7 gives the full variable domain: GAGVSQSPRYKVTKRGQDVTLRCDPISSHATLYWYQQALGQGPEFLTYFNYEAQPDKSGLPSDRFSAERPEGSISTLTIQRTEQRDSAMYRCASSPSGSSYEQYFGPGTRLTVT.

The chain combines TRBV2 with TRBJ1-4; D is perhaps TRBD1 (6 bases). Trimming cost V 5 bases and J 7 bases, with 11 bases left between them. The CDR3 covers 13 residues. Germline values: CDR1 SNHLY, CDR2 FYNNEI. The DNA of the CDR3 is TGTGCCAGCAGTCCAGGGGTTGGTGAAAAACTGTTTTTT. It codes for CASSPGVGEKLFF.

This chain uses TRBV6-5 with TRBJ2-1; TRBD2 matches 11 bases. In germline, CDR1 is MNHEY, CDR2 SVGAGI. The CDR3 consists of 14 residues. The V segment lost 5 bases and the J segment 8 bases; nucleotides outside the gene matches: 5. CDR3 amino acids: CASSTSGRRYEQFF. The DNA of the CDR3 is TGTGCCAGCAGTACTAGCGGGAGAAGGTATGAGCAGTTCTTC.

The chain recombines TRBV5-1 with TRBJ2-5, with 7 nucleotides matching TRBD1. The junction had 7 bases not matched to a gene; V was cut back by 0 bases and J by 5 bases. CDR3 length: 15 amino acids. Germline V gene sequence: CDR1 SGHRS, CDR2 YFSETQ. CDR3: CASSLGDRVGETQYF. The CDR3 DNA follows: TGCGCCAGCAGCTTGGGAGACAGGGTGGGCGAGACCCAGTACTTC.

This chain uses TRBV7-8 with TRBJ2-5; no firm D call. CDR1 is SGHVS, CDR2 FQNEAQ, per germline. V was clipped by 0 bases and J by 3 bases, with 2 bases between them. The CDR3 spans 12 residues. CDR3 in DNA: TGTGCCAGCAGCTTAGCGGAAGAGACCCAGTACTTC. Amino acid sequence: CASSLAEETQYF.

This chain uses TRBV6-5 with TRBJ1-1, with D unresolved. V dropped 5 bases and J dropped 4 bases, with 11 bases sitting between them. This CDR3 region has 13 residues. Germline CDR1 reads MNHEY; CDR2 reads SVGAGI. The CDR3 region has the DNA TGTGCCAGCAGTCCACCCGAGGGCACTGAAGCTTTCTTT. Translation gives CASSPPEGTEAFF.

This clone was observed once. The gene calls are TRBV6-6 and TRBJ1-1; the match to TRBD1 covers 8 bases. With 4 bases clipped from V and 3 bases from J, the junction kept 7 bases outside the gene matches. The CDR3 sequence is 15 residues long. The V gene's germline CDR1 is MNHNY and CDR2 SVGAGI (reference sequence). Written as DNA, the CDR3 is TGTGCCAGCAGTTCCGTCGAACAGGGGGACACTGAAGCTTTCTTT. It yields the protein CASSSVEQGDTEAFF.